This record concerns one T cell receptor beta chain sequence. Its antigen is not yet known. The sample holds no much larger clone one base away, and base qualities are not on file. Libraries were built with 5' RACE. The sequencer was an Illumina HiSeq 2500. A second PCR of roughly 6 to 11 cycles was run with a J-beta primer mix and a sample-barcoded 5' primer. A template-switch 5' adaptor carrying 12 random nucleotides introduced a unique molecular identifier onto each TCR beta cDNA molecule. Each sample yielded at least 3 million CDR3-containing paired-end reads. All of the RNA was converted into first-strand cDNA using the Mint cDNA synthesis kit, with a TRBC-specific oligonucleotide serving as the primer. All cDNA was treated with uracil-DNA glycosylase and then went through a first 18-cycle PCR with the universal primers M1SS and BC2_uni_R. The study's processing was this. For normalization, 1 million high-quality reads were randomly selected from each sample, with every read carrying a distinct molecular identifier. Instead of being binned into consensus sequences, reads that shared molecular identifiers were thrown out. MiTCR, with a Q25 quality threshold and the strictest error-elimination algorithm, was used for CDR3 identification, clonotype clustering and error correction. A nonparametric unseen species model using Euler transformation provided a lower-bound estimate of total TCR beta diversity. TCRdb handled the public reads itself, with Q25 trimming in fastp and clone calling in MiXCR, and kept productive beta chains. Each entry merges the rows of one CDR3 protein and shows their most common DNA and genes. TCRdb's processing, not the authors', yielded these V and J calls. In this sample the table shows some 1.5 million distinct CDR3 sequences, around 40% of which occur a single time. Approximately 4.1% of the sample comes from the top ten.

This entry is derived from a study of blood T cells in healthy people across ages (dated by TCRdb to between 2014 and 2016). Study-wide context: Template switching captured roughly one uniquely barcoded TCR beta cDNA molecule per two T cells in model experiments. Using deep sequencing normalized with unique cDNA molecular identifiers, the study measured how TCR beta repertoire diversity changes with age. Donors were grouped into four age groups: young (average approximately 16 years), middle-aged (39), aged (around 56) and long-lived (approximately 78). To avoid experimental bias, donors of different ages were randomly spread across the sequencing lanes. For two donors (one aged 18 to 30 and one aged 80 or older), the study analyzed two additional independent replicas of 1 million unique cDNA reads from the same blood draw. What the authors observed across the whole study: The CMV infection status of donors was not known, potentially confounding age-related changes in expanded clonotypes. As age increased, observed TCR beta diversity per million T cells dropped in a roughly linear way, and a significant reduction was already evident by age 40. Conclusive comparison of naive and antigen-experienced compartments was prevented by the profiling of bulk unsorted PBMCs. There was a strong correlation between observed TCR beta diversity and the percentage of naive T cells measured by flow cytometry. Estimates of total diversity based on one million sequenced T cells were regarded as lower bounds and as underestimates. Compared with the aged group, the long-lived group had more naive CD4+ T cells, fewer expanded clones and increased TCR diversity, a pattern suggesting age selection.

The approximately 39 donors, aged about 6 to 100 years, were systemically healthy Caucasian individuals from Russia. About 10 milliliters of peripheral blood were collected from each donor into EDTA-treated Vacutainer tubes. Ficoll-Paque density-gradient centrifugation was used to isolate PBMCs, with at least 6 million per sample. Total RNA, at least 6 micrograms per sample, was extracted from PBMCs with Trizol reagent. The percentages of naive CD45RAhigh/CD27high T cells were determined by flow cytometry on a PBMC aliquot from every donor. This clonotype was sampled from a young woman in good health. Sequencing was carried out using blood.

The CDR3 region has the sequence CASSLGQLANYGYTF. The DNA sequence is given as TGTGCCAGCAGCTTAGGGCAGCTGGCTAACTATGGCTACACCTTC. The sequence joins TRBV13 to TRBJ1-2, with the D segment identity uncertain. The germline ends are 8 bases apart after V is trimmed by 0 bases and J by 0 bases. The CDR3, cysteine through phenylalanine, is 15 amino acids long. Only the CDR3 region is kept as DNA, spanning 45 bases read in frame from base 1. The germline V gene (reference sequence) specifies PRHDT as CDR1 and FYEKMQ as CDR2.